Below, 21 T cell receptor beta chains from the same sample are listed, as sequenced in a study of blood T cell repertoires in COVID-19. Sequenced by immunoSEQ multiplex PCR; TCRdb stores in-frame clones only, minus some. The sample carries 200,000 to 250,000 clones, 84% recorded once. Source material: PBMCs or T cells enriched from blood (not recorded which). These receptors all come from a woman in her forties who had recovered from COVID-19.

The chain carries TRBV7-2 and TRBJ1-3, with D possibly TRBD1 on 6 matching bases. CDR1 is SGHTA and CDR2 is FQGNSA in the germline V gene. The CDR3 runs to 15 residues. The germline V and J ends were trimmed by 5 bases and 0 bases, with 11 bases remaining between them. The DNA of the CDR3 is TGTGCCAGCAGCCCACAGGGCAGCTCTGGAAACACCATATATTTT. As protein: CASSPQGSSGNTIYF.

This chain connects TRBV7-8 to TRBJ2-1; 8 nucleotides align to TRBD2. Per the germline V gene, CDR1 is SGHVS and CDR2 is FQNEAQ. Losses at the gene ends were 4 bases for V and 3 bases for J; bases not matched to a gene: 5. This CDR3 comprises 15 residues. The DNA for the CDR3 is TGTGCCAGCAGCTACGGGAGGGTCTACTACAATGAGCAGTTCTTC. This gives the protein CASSYGRVYYNEQFF.

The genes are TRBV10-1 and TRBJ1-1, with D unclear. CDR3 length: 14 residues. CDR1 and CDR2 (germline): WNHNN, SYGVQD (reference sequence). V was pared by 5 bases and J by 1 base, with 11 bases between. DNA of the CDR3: TGCGCCAGCAGTCTTTTTAGGAGGAACACTGAAGCTTTCTTT. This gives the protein CASSLFRRNTEAFF.

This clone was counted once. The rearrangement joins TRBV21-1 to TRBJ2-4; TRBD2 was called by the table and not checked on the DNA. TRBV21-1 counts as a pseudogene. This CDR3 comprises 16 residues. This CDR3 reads CASSKVSAGAKNIQYF. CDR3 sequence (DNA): TGTGCCAGCAGCAAAGTATCGGCGGGAGCCAAAAACATTCAGTACTTC.

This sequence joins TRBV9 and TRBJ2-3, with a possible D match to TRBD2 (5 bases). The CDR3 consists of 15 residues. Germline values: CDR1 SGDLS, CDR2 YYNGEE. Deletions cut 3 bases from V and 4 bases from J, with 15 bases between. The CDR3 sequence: CASSGLAFGADTQYF. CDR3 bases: TGTGCCAGCAGCGGGCTAGCTTTTGGTGCAGATACGCAGTATTTT.

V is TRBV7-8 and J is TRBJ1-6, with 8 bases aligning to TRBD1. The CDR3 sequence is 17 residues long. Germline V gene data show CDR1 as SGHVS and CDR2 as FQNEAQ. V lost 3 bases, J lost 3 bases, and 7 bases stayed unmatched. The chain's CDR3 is CASSFTGQGNYNSPLHF. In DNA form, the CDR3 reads TGTGCCAGCAGCTTCACAGGACAGGGCAACTATAATTCACCCCTCCACTTT.

The DNA for the CDR3 is TGCAGTGCTAGTCCTCAGACAGGGACGGTGGCTATCTATGGCTACACCTTC. Amino acids: CSASPQTGTVAIYGYTF. This chain joins TRBV20-1 and TRBJ1-2, with 7 bases lining up with TRBD1. V trimming: 3 bases; J trimming: 4 bases; junction bases outside the gene matches: 17. The CDR3 is 17 residues long. Germline V gives CDR1 DFQATT, CDR2 SNEGSKA (reference sequence).

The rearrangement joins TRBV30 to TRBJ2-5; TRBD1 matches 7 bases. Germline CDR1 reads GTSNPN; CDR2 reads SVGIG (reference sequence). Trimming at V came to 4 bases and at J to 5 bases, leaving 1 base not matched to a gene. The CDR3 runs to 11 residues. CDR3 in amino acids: CAWKQGETQYF. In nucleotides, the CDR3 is TGTGCCTGGAAACAGGGGGAGACCCAGTACTTC.

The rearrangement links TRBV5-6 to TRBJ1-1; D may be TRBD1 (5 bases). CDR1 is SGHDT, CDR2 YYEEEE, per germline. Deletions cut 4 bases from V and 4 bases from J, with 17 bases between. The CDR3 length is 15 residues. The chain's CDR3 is CASSNGPGEGTEAFF. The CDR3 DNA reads TGTGCCAGCAGCAATGGGCCGGGGGAGGGCACTGAAGCTTTCTTT.

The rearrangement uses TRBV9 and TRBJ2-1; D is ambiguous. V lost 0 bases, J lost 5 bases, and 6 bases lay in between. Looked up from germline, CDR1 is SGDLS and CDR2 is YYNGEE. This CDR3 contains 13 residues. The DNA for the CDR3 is TGTGCCAGCAGCGTAGTAGTAGACAATGAGCAGTTCTTC. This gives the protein CASSVVVDNEQFF.

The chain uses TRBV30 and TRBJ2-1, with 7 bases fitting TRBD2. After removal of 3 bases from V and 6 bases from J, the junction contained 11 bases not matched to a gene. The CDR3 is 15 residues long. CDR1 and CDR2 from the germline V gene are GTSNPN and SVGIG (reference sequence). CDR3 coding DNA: TGTGCCTGGAGAGGAGGAACTAGCGTTTTCAATGAGCAGTTCTTC. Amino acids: CAWRGGTSVFNEQFF.

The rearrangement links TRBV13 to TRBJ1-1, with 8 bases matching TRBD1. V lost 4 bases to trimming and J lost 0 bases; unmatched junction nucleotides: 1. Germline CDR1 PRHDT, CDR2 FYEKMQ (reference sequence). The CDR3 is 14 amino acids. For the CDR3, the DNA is TGTGCCAGCAGCTCGGGACAGGTGAACACTGAAGCTTTCTTT. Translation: CASSSGQVNTEAFF. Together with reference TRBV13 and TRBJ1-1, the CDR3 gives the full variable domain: AAGVIQSPRHLIKEKRETATLKCYPIPRHDTVYWYQQGPGQDPQFLISFYEKMQSDKGSIPDRFSAQQFSDYHSELNMSSLELGDSALYFCASSSGQVNTEAFFGQGTRLTVV.

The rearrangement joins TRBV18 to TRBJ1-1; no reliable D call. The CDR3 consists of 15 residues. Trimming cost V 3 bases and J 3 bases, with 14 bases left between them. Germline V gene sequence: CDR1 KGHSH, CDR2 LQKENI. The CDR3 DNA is TGTGCCAGCTCACCGCTCCAGAGCGGGGACACTGAAGCTTTCTTT. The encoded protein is CASSPLQSGDTEAFF.

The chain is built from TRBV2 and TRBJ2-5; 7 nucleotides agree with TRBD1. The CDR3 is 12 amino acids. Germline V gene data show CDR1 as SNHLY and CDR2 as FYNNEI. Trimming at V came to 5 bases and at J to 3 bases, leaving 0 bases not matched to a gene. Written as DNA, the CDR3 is TGTGCCAGCAGTACAGGGGAAGAGACCCAGTACTTC. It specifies CASSTGEETQYF.

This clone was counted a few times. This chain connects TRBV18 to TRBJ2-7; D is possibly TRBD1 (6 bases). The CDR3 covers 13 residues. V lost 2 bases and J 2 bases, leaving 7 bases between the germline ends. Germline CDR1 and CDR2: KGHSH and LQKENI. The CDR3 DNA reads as TGTGCCAGCTCACCAGACAGGACCTACGAGCAGTACGTC. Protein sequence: CASSPDRTYEQYV.

The CDR3 sequence: CASSQERGLAGRVKNIQYF. CDR3 nucleotide sequence: TGTGCCAGCAGCCAAGAAAGGGGGCTAGCGGGACGGGTCAAAAACATTCAGTACTTC. This chain uses TRBV3-1 (or the pseudogene TRBV3-2) with TRBJ2-4; 9 bases fit TRBD2. The V gene's germline CDR1 is LGHDT and CDR2 YNNKEL (reference sequence). This CDR3 comprises 19 residues. After removal of 0 bases from V and 3 bases from J, the junction contained 12 bases not matched to a gene.

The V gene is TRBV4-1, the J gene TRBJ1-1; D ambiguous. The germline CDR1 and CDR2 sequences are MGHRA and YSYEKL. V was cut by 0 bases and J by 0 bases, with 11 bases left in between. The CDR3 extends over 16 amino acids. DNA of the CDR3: TGCGCCAGCAGCCAAGATTCTCGGTTAATGAACACTGAAGCTTTCTTT. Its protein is CASSQDSRLMNTEAFF.

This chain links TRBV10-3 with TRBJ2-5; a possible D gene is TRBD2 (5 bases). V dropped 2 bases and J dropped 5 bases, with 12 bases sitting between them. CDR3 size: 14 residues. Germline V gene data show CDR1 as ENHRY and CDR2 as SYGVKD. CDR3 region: CAISEGGNTETQYF. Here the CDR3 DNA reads TGTGCCATCAGTGAGGGAGGAAATACGGAGACCCAGTACTTC.

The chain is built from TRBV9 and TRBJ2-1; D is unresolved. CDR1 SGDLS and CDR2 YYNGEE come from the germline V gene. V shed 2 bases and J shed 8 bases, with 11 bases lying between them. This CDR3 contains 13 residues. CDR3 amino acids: CASSVSSDDEQFF. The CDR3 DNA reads TGTGCCAGCAGCGTTTCCAGCGATGATGAGCAGTTCTTC.

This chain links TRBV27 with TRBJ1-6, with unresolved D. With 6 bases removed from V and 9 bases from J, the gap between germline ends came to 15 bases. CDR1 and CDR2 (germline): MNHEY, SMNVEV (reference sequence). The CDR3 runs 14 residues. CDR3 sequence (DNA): TGTGCCAGCAGCCCACATGCTTATGGTTCACCCCTCCACTTT. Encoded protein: CASSPHAYGSPLHF.

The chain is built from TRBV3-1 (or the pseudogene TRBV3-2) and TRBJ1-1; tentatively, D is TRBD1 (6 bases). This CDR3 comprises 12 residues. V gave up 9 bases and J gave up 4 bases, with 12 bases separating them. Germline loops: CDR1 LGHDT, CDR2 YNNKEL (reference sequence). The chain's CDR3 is CASTRGFTEAFF. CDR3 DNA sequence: TGTGCCAGTACCAGGGGATTCACTGAAGCTTTCTTT.